Following are 30 T cell receptor beta chains from one sample sequenced in a study of shared T cell receptors in the human thymus. Libraries were prepared by immunoSEQ multiplex PCR; TCRdb keeps only in-frame clonotypes and omits some of them. The data show 700,000 to 750,000 clones, approximately 85% seen once. The same specimen was also included in a second study, on human thymus T cells.

The specimen was thymocytes. The source of these receptors is a girl younger than two with a congenital heart defect.

The rearrangement joins TRBV6-5 to TRBJ1-4; the D is unclear. The CDR3 consists of 14 residues. V was cut by 2 bases and J by 8 bases, with 12 bases left in between. Looked up from germline, CDR1 is MNHEY and CDR2 is SVGAGI. For the CDR3, the DNA is TGTGCCAGCAGTTACGAAGCGCAGCCGGAAAAACTGTTTTTT. Residues: CASSYEAQPEKLFF.

The chain is built from TRBV4-2 and TRBJ2-3; 8 bases map to TRBD2. Germline assignment: CDR1 LGHNA and CDR2 YNFKEQ. Trimming cost V 3 bases and J 1 base; bases outside gene matches: 9. This CDR3 contains 17 residues. The CDR3 DNA reads as TGTGCCAGCAGCCATCCCCCCTCGGGACTAGGCACAGATACGCAGTATTTT. Its protein is CASSHPPSGLGTDTQYF.

The chain recombines TRBV10-3 with TRBJ1-5; perhaps TRBD1 as D (6 bases). The CDR3 is made up of 15 amino acids. Between the trimmed V and J ends, which lost 4 bases and 7 bases, there was a span of 17 bases. From germline, CDR1 is ENHRY and CDR2 SYGVKD. For the CDR3, the DNA is TGTGCCATCAGTGTAGGCGGGGGGCCCCACCAGCCCCAGCATTTT. Residues: CAISVGGGPHQPQHF.

The genes are TRBV7-7 and TRBJ2-5, with D unresolved. Trimming stripped 5 bases from V and 5 bases from J, with 15 bases between. The CDR3 covers 14 residues. Germline assignment: CDR1 SSHAT and CDR2 FNYEAQ (reference sequence). The DNA for the CDR3 is TGTGCCAGCAGCCCCTCCGTTGCCGGGGAGACCCAGTACTTC. Protein product: CASSPSVAGETQYF.

This clone was counted only a few times. The V call is TRBV6-5, the J call TRBJ1-2; 7 nucleotides align to TRBD1. The V gene end was trimmed by 6 bases and the J gene end by 8 bases; junction bases not matched to a gene: 6. Germline-derived CDR1 and CDR2 are MNHEY and SVGAGI. This CDR3 is 12 amino acids long. This CDR3 reads CASRLDRAGYTF. In DNA form, the CDR3 reads TGTGCCAGCAGGCTAGACAGGGCGGGCTACACCTTC.

This clone was seen more than once but under ten times. The chain recombines TRBV29-1 with TRBJ2-1, with 9 nucleotides matching TRBD1. Germline V gene data show CDR1 as SQVTM and CDR2 as ANQGSEA. V lost 6 bases and J lost 8; bases outside the gene matches: 11. The CDR3 runs 14 residues. This CDR3 reads CSVDQDRGNDEQFF. The CDR3 DNA follows: TGCAGCGTCGATCAGGACAGGGGAAATGATGAGCAGTTCTTC.

CDR3 sequence: CASSRGGRYYGYTF. The CDR3 nucleotides read TGTGCCAGTAGTCGAGGCGGCAGATACTATGGCTACACCTTC. V is TRBV19 and J is TRBJ1-2; D uncertain. Germline V CDR1 and CDR2: LNHDA, SQIVND (reference sequence). The V end lost 5 bases, the J end lost 3 bases, and 13 bases lay between the germline ends. The CDR3 runs 14 residues.

The chain employs TRBV29-1 and TRBJ2-1; 14 bases align to TRBD2. This CDR3 region has 17 residues. With V trimmed by 3 bases and J by 4 bases, 8 bases remained unmatched. Germline V gene sequence: CDR1 SQVTM, CDR2 ANQGSEA. Here the CDR3 reads CSVDSRTSGGYYNEQFF. The CDR3 DNA reads TGCAGCGTTGATTCCCGGACTAGCGGGGGGTATTACAATGAGCAGTTCTTC.

The chain recombines TRBV5-1 with TRBJ2-4, with TRBD1 as a possible D gene (5 bases). The CDR3 has 18 residues. Trimming stripped 0 bases from V and 0 bases from J, with 16 bases between. Germline values: CDR1 SGHRS, CDR2 YFSETQ. The CDR3 spells CASSLAGAKELAKNIQYF. For the CDR3, the DNA is TGCGCCAGCAGCTTGGCTGGGGCAAAGGAACTAGCCAAAAACATTCAGTACTTC.

The rearrangement links TRBV19 to TRBJ1-3; D is unclear. This CDR3 is built from 15 residues. V lost 3 bases, J lost 2 bases, and 11 bases lay in between. The germline V gene has CDR1 LNHDA and CDR2 SQIVND (reference sequence). CDR3 DNA: TGTGCCAGTAGTATCGGTCGGCAGGCTGGAAACACCATATATTTT. This gives the protein CASSIGRQAGNTIYF.

The chain uses TRBV30 and TRBJ1-1; D is uncertain. The CDR3 is 15 residues long. Trimming removed 0 bases at V and 6 bases at J, with 17 bases between. The germline V gene has CDR1 GTSNPN and CDR2 SVGIG (reference sequence). The CDR3 reads CAWSVPVPGGPEAFF. DNA of the CDR3: TGTGCCTGGAGTGTACCCGTACCCGGAGGCCCTGAAGCTTTCTTT.

This chain links TRBV19 with TRBJ1-2, with 9 bases lining up with TRBD1. The CDR3 runs 14 residues. The ends lost 3 bases at V and 8 bases at J; junction bases unmatched: 7. The V gene's germline CDR1 is LNHDA and CDR2 SQIVND (reference sequence). The CDR3 DNA is TGTGCCAGTAGTATCAACAGGGGGCTTAGAGGCTACACCTTC. Amino acid sequence: CASSINRGLRGYTF.

This sequence joins TRBV7-2 and TRBJ2-3; 7 bases agree with TRBD2. V lost 4 bases to trimming and J lost 2 bases; unmatched junction nucleotides: 6. The germline V gene encodes CDR1 SGHTA and CDR2 FQGNSA. The CDR3 has 15 amino acids. The DNA of the CDR3 is TGTGCCAGCAGCTCCTACAGCGGGGTCACAGATACGCAGTATTTT. Its protein is CASSSYSGVTDTQYF.

This clone was seen once. The chain employs TRBV15 and TRBJ1-1, with D perhaps TRBD1 (6 bases). V was pared by 0 bases and J by 2 bases, with 13 bases between. CDR3 size: 16 residues. Germline lookup yields CDR1 LNHNV and CDR2 YYDKDF (reference sequence). CDR3 sequence: CATSRDRGQTNTEAFF. DNA for the CDR3: TGTGCCACCAGCAGAGATCGCGGACAGACTAACACTGAAGCTTTCTTT.

The chain couples TRBV4-1 to TRBJ1-3; 7 bases match TRBD1. Germline V gene lookup returns CDR1 MGHRA and CDR2 YSYEKL. V lost 3 bases to trimming and J lost 1 base; unmatched junction nucleotides: 3. There are 15 residues in the CDR3. CDR3: CASSQLQGSGNTIYF. CDR3 nucleotide sequence: TGCGCCAGCAGCCAGTTACAGGGGTCTGGAAACACCATATATTTT.

The chain recombines TRBV28 with TRBJ2-1; 13 bases align to TRBD2. The CDR3 is 15 residues long. V shed 6 bases, J shed 5 bases, and the junction held 4 bases outside the gene matches. Germline V CDR1 and CDR2: MDHEN, SYDVKM. CDR3: CASRIGLAGDNEQFF. CDR3 in DNA: TGTGCCAGCAGGATAGGACTAGCGGGGGACAATGAGCAGTTCTTC.

This CDR3 is CASSLLTGEVPNEKLFF. The CDR3 DNA sequence: TGTGCCAGCAGTTTATTAACGGGGGAGGTCCCTAATGAAAAACTGTTTTTT. The chain links TRBV28 to TRBJ1-4; D is perhaps TRBD1 (5 bases). CDR3 length: 17 amino acids. CDR1 MDHEN and CDR2 SYDVKM come from the germline V gene. Trimming removed 1 base at V and 3 bases at J, with 15 bases between.

This rearrangement joins TRBV4-1 to TRBJ1-6; D uncertain. Per germline, CDR1 MGHRA and CDR2 YSYEKL. V lost 2 bases to trimming and J lost 0 bases, with 8 bases between them. CDR3 length equals 16 residues. The CDR3 protein is CASSQLPSSYNSPLHF. The CDR3 nucleotides read TGCGCCAGCAGCCAACTCCCTAGCTCCTATAATTCACCCCTCCACTTT.

The gene calls are TRBV5-1 and TRBJ2-1, with 9 bases fitting TRBD1. Per germline, CDR1 SGHRS and CDR2 YFSETQ. The ends lost 2 bases at V and 7 bases at J; junction bases unmatched: 7. CDR3 length equals 15 residues. The CDR3 spells CASSFTGGVRNEQFF. The CDR3 DNA reads as TGCGCCAGCAGCTTCACAGGGGGCGTACGGAATGAGCAGTTCTTC.

This chain links TRBV5-1 with TRBJ2-7; 7 bases line up with TRBD2. The length of the CDR3 is 15 residues. Germline assignment: CDR1 SGHRS and CDR2 YFSETQ. Losses at the gene ends were 4 bases for V and 3 bases for J; bases not matched to a gene: 10. The CDR3, as DNA: TGCGCCAGCAGCCGGGAGTGGGGAGGGCACTACGAGCAGTACTTC. Protein product: CASSREWGGHYEQYF.

The rearrangement uses TRBV27 and TRBJ1-5, with TRBD1 identical over 11 bases. This CDR3 contains 23 residues. With V trimmed by 4 bases and J by 0 bases, 23 bases remained unmatched. Germline assignment: CDR1 MNHEY and CDR2 SMNVEV (reference sequence). The CDR3 is CASSSVNRYTRDRGSSSNQPQHF. The CDR3 DNA reads as TGTGCCAGCAGTTCCGTTAATCGATATACCCGGGACAGGGGGAGTAGTAGCAATCAGCCCCAGCATTTT.

The gene calls are TRBV6-4 and TRBJ2-3; tentatively, D is TRBD1 (5 bases). V was shortened by 0 bases and J by 4 bases, with 5 bases between the two germline ends. The CDR3 extends over 13 amino acids. The V gene's germline CDR1 is MRHNA and CDR2 SNTAGT. The CDR3 DNA reads as TGTGCCAGCAGTGACTCAGGGGCAGATACGCAGTATTTT. This translates into CASSDSGADTQYF.

The genes are TRBV14 and TRBJ2-3; 8 positions match TRBD2. CDR1 and CDR2 (germline): SGHDN, FVKESK. CDR3 length: 17 residues. V was clipped by 1 base and J by 5 bases; unmatched bases: 11. CDR3 sequence (DNA): TGTGCCAGCAGCCAAGGCGAACCGGAGGCGGGGGGAGATACGCAGTATTTT. Translation: CASSQGEPEAGGDTQYF.

This chain uses TRBV6-1 with TRBJ1-1; 9 bases map to TRBD1. V was pared by 5 bases and J by 3 bases, with 4 bases of the junction left unmatched. Germline V gene lookup returns CDR1 MNHNS and CDR2 SASEGT. The CDR3 runs to 14 residues. The DNA for the CDR3 is TGTGCCAGCAGTACAGGGGGCTGGGACACTGAAGCTTTCTTT. Translating it yields CASSTGGWDTEAFF.

The chain links TRBV5-1 to TRBJ1-1, with TRBD1 matching over 8 bases. Per the germline V gene, CDR1 is SGHRS and CDR2 is YFSETQ. J lost 5 bases, V lost 3 bases, and 15 bases had no gene match. This CDR3 region has 17 residues. CDR3 protein: CASSSRSRTGGWTEAFF. CDR3 DNA sequence: TGCGCCAGCAGCTCCCGATCCAGAACAGGGGGATGGACTGAAGCTTTCTTT.

This chain connects TRBV4-1 to TRBJ1-4; unclear D gene. Deletions cut 0 bases from V and 7 bases from J, with 15 bases between. The CDR3 contains 16 residues. The germline gives CDR1 MGHRA, CDR2 YSYEKL. The CDR3 region has the DNA TGCGCCAGCAGCCAAGAAGGAAGCGCCTGGCGTGAAAAACTGTTTTTT. Amino acid sequence: CASSQEGSAWREKLFF.

As concerns this clone: Compared with germline, one end of the junction differs, possibly owing to a read error. This specimen includes other DNA sequences encoding the same CDR3. The chain recombines TRBV6-1 with TRBJ1-6; D is undetermined. The CDR3 is 15 residues long. Germline V CDR1 and CDR2: MNHNS, SASEGT. The CDR3 protein is CASSSRVASNSPLHF. Written as DNA, the CDR3 is TGTGCCAGCAGTTCGCGAGTAGCTTCGAATTCCCCCCTCCACTTT.

The J gene is TRBJ1-2, the V gene TRBV18, with D unresolved. Germline CDR1 is KGHSH and CDR2 is LQKENI. The CDR3 totals 14 residues. Trimming stripped 0 bases from V and 3 bases from J, with 8 bases between. Here the CDR3 reads CASSPPGRHYGYTF. CDR3 in DNA: TGTGCCAGCTCACCACCGGGGAGGCACTATGGCTACACCTTC.

The chain recombines TRBV28 with TRBJ1-6; tentatively, D is TRBD1 (6 bases). The CDR3 extends over 13 amino acids. From germline, CDR1 is MDHEN and CDR2 SYDVKM. V was pared by 7 bases and J by 11 bases, with 15 bases between. The CDR3 coding sequence is TGTGCCAGCACCTCCGACAGGTTTACACCCCTCCACTTT. It encodes CASTSDRFTPLHF. Full variable domain (outside the CDR3, taken from reference TRBV28 and TRBJ1-6): DVKVTQSSRYLVKRTGEKVFLECVQDMDHENMFWYRQDPGLGLRLIYFSYDVKMKEKGDIPEGYSVSREKKERFSLILESASTNQTSMYLCASTSDRFTPLHFGNGTRLTVT.

V is TRBV7-9 and J is TRBJ1-1; D gene uncertain. Trimming pared 1 base from V and 2 bases from J, leaving 8 bases between. Germline V CDR1 and CDR2: SEHNR, FQNEAQ (reference sequence). The CDR3 sequence is 14 residues long. CDR3 DNA: TGTGCCAGCAGCTTAGGCCCTAGAAACACTGAAGCTTTCTTT. This encodes CASSLGPRNTEAFF.